This T cell receptor (beta chain) was identified during a study of cytomegalovirus exposure and HLA in healthy donors. The count of this clone is one. Antigen unknown. Study-wide results and limits: Researchers counted 164 TCR beta chains as cytomegalovirus-associated. As a later analysis showed, a missense DCLRE1C variant was linked to trimming of TCR beta V- and J-genes. Only CMV serostatus was available as immune exposure information.

The primer mix had 60 Vbeta and 13 Jbeta primers. The data were produced by immunoSEQ multiplex PCR, yet TCRdb's version contains in-frame clones alone and is incomplete. Seen here are 80,000 or so clones, around two thirds observed once, and the top ten hold over 4.5%. Sequenced material: PBMCs. The TCR originated in a man aged 60 to 75 in good health and CMV-seropositive.

CDR3 loop: CASSHRTRGYEQYF. The CDR3 bases are TGTGCCAGCAGCCATCGGACCAGGGGTTACGAGCAGTACTTC. The J gene is TRBJ2-7, the V gene TRBV14; weak D call: TRBD1 (6 bases). Germline V lookup: CDR1 SGHDN, CDR2 FVKESK. Trimming left V 3 bases short and J 4 bases short, with 13 bases between. The CDR3 contains 14 residues.